The next 4 T cell receptor beta chains were all read from a single sample in a study of CD8 T cells in ankylosing spondylitis. Using its own MiXCR run on the 5' RACE reads, TCRdb lists one record per CDR3 protein. The repertoire holds around 39,000 distinct CDR3 sequences, with 16% as singletons. Sequencing was carried out using blood. These TCRs come from a male donor with ankylosing spondylitis or in good health (not recorded which).

This clonotype has just a few counts. This rearrangement joins TRBV30 to TRBJ2-7; D not certain. Germline CDR1 GTSNPN, CDR2 SVGIG (reference sequence). This CDR3 is 14 amino acids long. V was trimmed by 7 bases and J by 2 bases, leaving 18 bases between them. The CDR3 DNA reads TGTGCCTCCTACCCCAGGACCGGCACCTACGAGCAGTACTTC. Translated, it gives CASYPRTGTYEQYF.

The chain joins TRBV7-6 to TRBJ1-4, with D possibly being TRBD1 (6 bases). CDR3 length: 16 amino acids. Looked up from germline, CDR1 is SGHVS and CDR2 is FNYEAQ. V lost 5 bases and J 3 bases, leaving 16 bases between the germline ends. In nucleotides, the CDR3 is TGTGCCAGCAGCCTTGACCCTACAGGGTCTAATGAAAAACTGTTTTTT. Translated: CASSLDPTGSNEKLFF.

The chain uses TRBV7-9 and TRBJ1-4; TRBD1 matches 7 bases. The trim removed 3 bases at V and 8 bases at J, leaving 9 bases unmatched. CDR1 is SEHNR and CDR2 is FQNEAQ in the germline V gene (reference sequence). The length of the CDR3 is 15 residues. The CDR3 nucleotides read TGTGCCAGCAGCTTCTTTGACAGGGCGGGGGAAAAACTGTTTTTT. Translation gives CASSFFDRAGEKLFF.

The gene calls are TRBV12-3 or TRBV12-4 and TRBJ1-1; tentative D call: TRBD1 (6 bases). CDR3 size: 14 residues. V shed 3 bases and J shed 1 base, with 9 bases lying between them. The CDR3 DNA reads TGTGCCAGCAGTTTGGTACAGGGGAACACTGAAGCTTTCTTT. Translation: CASSLVQGNTEAFF.